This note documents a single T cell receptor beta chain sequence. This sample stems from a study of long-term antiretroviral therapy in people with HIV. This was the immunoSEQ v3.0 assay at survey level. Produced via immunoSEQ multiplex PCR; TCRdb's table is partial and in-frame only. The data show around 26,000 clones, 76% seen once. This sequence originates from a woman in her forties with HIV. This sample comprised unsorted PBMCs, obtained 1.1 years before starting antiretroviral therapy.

CDR3 nucleotide sequence: TGTGCCAGCAGTGAAGCGGCAACCCCACAGCCCCAGCATTTT. The encoded protein is CASSEAATPQPQHF. The chain recombines TRBV6-1 with TRBJ1-5, with D hard to call. Looked up from germline, CDR1 is MNHNS and CDR2 is SASEGT. V was shortened by 0 bases and J by 7 bases, with 10 bases between the two germline ends. This CDR3 contains 14 residues.